These T cell receptor beta chains were read from a single sample in a study of shared T cell receptors in the human thymus. Generated by immunoSEQ multiplex PCR, the TCRdb table keeps only in-frame clones and is missing some. Seen here are roughly 500,000 clones, about four fifths observed once, and the top ten hold roughly 0.013%. Separately, the same data were catalogued under a study of human thymus T cells.

The sequenced sample consisted of thymocytes. All receptors derive from a boy under three years old with a congenital heart defect. Both conserved end residues are part of each CDR3. A D gene is named only where the DNA matches it firmly. Size is stated for part of the rows, as once, few or many counts, or as a class when the clone is expanded.

>TRBJ1-5|TRBV30|TRBD1|18|once
TGTGCCTGGAGCCAAAAGGGACAGGGGGCGGGAGGGGGGCAGCCCCAGCATTTT
CAWSQKGQGAGGGQPQHF
>TRBJ2-7|TRBV5-1|TRBD2|15|.
TGCGCCAGCAGCCTCTACGGGACTAGTTCCTACGAGCAGTACTTC
CASSLYGTSSYEQYF
>TRBJ1-2|TRBV7-9|.|12|.
TGTGCCAGCACCACTACATACTATGGCTACACCTTC
CASTTTYYGYTF
>TRBJ1-1|TRBV14|.|15|once
TGTGCCAGCAGTGAAGGAGGGACGCGGGACACTGAAGCTTTCTTT
CASSEGGTRDTEAFF
>TRBJ1-2|TRBV28|.|13|.
TGTGCCAGCAGCCTGGGACTTAACTATGGCTACACCTTC
CASSLGLNYGYTF
>TRBJ2-7|TRBV6-6|.|14|.
TGTGCCAGCAGCCCCAGGCCCAAGCTAGCCGAGCAGTACTTC
CASSPRPKLAEQYF
>TRBJ2-3|TRBV9|TRBD2|12|once
TGTGCCAGCAGCGTGGCGGGGGTTACGCAGTATTTT
CASSVAGVTQYF
>TRBJ1-2|TRBV5-1|TRBD1|13|.
TGCGCCAGCAGCTGGGGACAGTCGTATGGCTACACCTTC
CASSWGQSYGYTF
>TRBJ2-7|TRBV13|TRBD1|13|.
TGTGCCAGCACCGGGACAGGGGTAAACGAGCAGTACTTC
CASTGTGVNEQYF
>TRBJ2-7|TRBV11-2|.|14|.
TGTGCCAGCAGCTGCAGACAGGGAGGCAACGAGCAGTACTTC
CASSCRQGGNEQYF
>TRBJ2-4|TRBV19|.|15|.
TGTGCCAGTAGTATCAGGCAGCTAGCCAAAAACATTCAGTACTTC
CASSIRQLAKNIQYF
>TRBJ2-3|TRBV5-4|TRBD2|15|.
TGTGCCAGCAGCTCGACTAGCGGGAGGGCAGATACGCAGTATTTT
CASSSTSGRADTQYF
>TRBJ2-7|TRBV4-3|TRBD2|17|few
TGCGCCAGCAGCCAAGATTCGGGACTAGCGGGAGCCTACGAGCAGTACTTC
CASSQDSGLAGAYEQYF
>TRBJ1-1|TRBV6-5|.|15|.
TGTGCCAGCAGTTACTGGCGTAACAGGGACACTGAAGCTTTCTTT
CASSYWRNRDTEAFF
>TRBJ2-2|TRBV7-6|TRBD2|22|few
TGTGCCAGCAGCCCCCAGCAACCTGATTGGCGGGAGGGCCGGGAGAACACCGGGGAGCTGTTTTTT
CASSPQQPDWREGRENTGELFF
>TRBJ2-3|TRBV27|.|12|once
TGTGCCAGCAGCTTACGTCCAGATACGCAGTATTTT
CASSLRPDTQYF
>TRBJ2-1|TRBV6-5|.|16|.
TGTGCCAGCAGTTGGAGAGACTGGGGGCGAGGGGTTGAGCAGTTCTTC
CASSWRDWGRGVEQFF
>TRBJ1-2|TRBV5-5|.|16|.
TGTGCCAGCAGCTTGGCCCGTGAACACGTGAACTATGGCTACACCTTC
CASSLAREHVNYGYTF
>TRBJ1-1|TRBV28|.|15|.
TGTGCCAGCAGCTTCCCAGGGGAGCGCGGCACTGAAGCTTTCTTT
CASSFPGERGTEAFF
>TRBJ1-5|TRBV6-5|.|14|few
TGTGCCAGCAGACTCGCAGGGGGCAATCAGCCCCAGCATTTT
CASRLAGGNQPQHF